The rows below give T cell receptor beta chains drawn from one sample of a study of T cell responses to AZD1222 COVID-19 vaccine. Profiled with immunoSEQ multiplex PCR; TCRdb holds only in-frame clones, not every one. Here the sample spans about 90,000 clones, over 75% being singletons. The sample here was peripheral blood, taken 28 days after the second AZD1222 dose. The receptors were sampled from an adult who received the AZD1222 COVID-19 vaccine. The CDR3 runs from the conserved cysteine through the conserved F or W. D genes are given only for firm matches. Size tells how often a clone was seen (once, few, many) or the class of an expanded clone, and some rows leave it out.

d_call,v_call,clone_size,j_call,cdr3_nt,cdr3_aa
NA,TRBV13,NA,TRBJ2-7,TGTGCCAGCAGCTCACTGCAGGAGGCGCGGGAGCAGTACTTC,CASSSLQEAREQYF
NA,TRBV12-3/TRBV12-4,NA,TRBJ2-7,TGTGCCAGCAGTTTTTGGCAAGACGAGCAGTACTTC,CASSFWQDEQYF
TRBD1,TRBV4-3,few,TRBJ1-2,TGCGCCAGCAGCCCAGGGAGGGACAGGTGGGCGGGCTATGGCTACACCTTC,CASSPGRDRWAGYGYTF
NA,TRBV5-1,NA,TRBJ2-7,TGCGCCAGCAGCTCCACATTATCCTACGAGCAGTACTTC,CASSSTLSYEQYF
NA,TRBV18,NA,TRBJ1-2,TGTGCCAGCTCACCATGGGAGGAGGGGAATGGCTACACCTTC,CASSPWEEGNGYTF
NA,TRBV6-5,NA,TRBJ1-5,TGTGCCAGCCCACTAGGGGAATTTCAGCCCCAGCATTTT,CASPLGEFQPQHF
NA,TRBV29-1,NA,TRBJ2-7,TGCAGCGCCGTCGGGGTCCCCAGGCGCTACGAGCAGTACTTC,CSAVGVPRRYEQYF
NA,TRBV13,NA,TRBJ1-4,TGTGCCAGCAGCTCCAGAGTAAACCAGGGTCCCCTTGGTGAAAAACTGTTTTTT,CASSSRVNQGPLGEKLFF
NA,TRBV4-3,NA,TRBJ2-1,TGCGCCAGCAGCCAAGGGGAAAGAAATGAGCAGCTCTTC,CASSQGERNEQLF
NA,TRBV29-1,NA,TRBJ2-7,TGCAGCGTTGTCCAACAGAGAACCTACGAGCAGTACTTC,CSVVQQRTYEQYF
NA,TRBV9,once,TRBJ1-2,TGTGCCAGCAGCGTAGGGAACTATGGCTACACCTTC,CASSVGNYGYTF
NA,TRBV4-2,NA,TRBJ1-5,TGTGCCAGCAGCCAAGACTGGAACGGCAATCAGCCCCAGCATTTT,CASSQDWNGNQPQHF
NA,TRBV27,NA,TRBJ2-7,TGTGCCAGCTCCGTTTCTGGGGGGATTTGGGAGCAGTACTTC,CASSVSGGIWEQYF
NA,TRBV4-1,NA,TRBJ1-3,TGCGCCAGCAGCCTGCGACAGGTGTTGGCAAGCTCTGGAAACACCATATATTTT,CASSLRQVLASSGNTIYF
TRBD2,TRBV14,NA,TRBJ2-7,TGTGCCAGCAGCCATCAACCCCGGCTAGCGGACGAGCAGTACTTC,CASSHQPRLADEQYF
NA,TRBV7-9,NA,TRBJ2-7,TGTGCCAGCAGCACAACCCGGGCCTTCTATTACGAGCAGTACTTC,CASSTTRAFYYEQYF
NA,TRBV27,NA,TRBJ1-2,TGTGCCAGCAGTCCGGACAGCGCCCATGGCTACACCTTC,CASSPDSAHGYTF
TRBD1,TRBV12-3/TRBV12-4,NA,TRBJ2-7,TGTGCCAGCAGTCAGACAGGGTACGAGCAGTACTTC,CASSQTGYEQYF
NA,TRBV28,NA,TRBJ1-2,TGTGCCAGCAGATCGGACCATTATGGCTACACCTTC,CASRSDHYGYTF
TRBD2,TRBV29-1,NA,TRBJ2-7,TGCAGCGTTTATCGGATGACTAGCGCGAACTCCTACGAGCAGTACTTC,CSVYRMTSANSYEQYF
NA,TRBV2,once,TRBJ2-7,TGTGCCAGCAGTGAAGGTTGCGAGCAGTACTTC,CASSEGCEQYF
NA,TRBV10-3,NA,TRBJ2-7,TGTGCCATCAGTGAGTCTCTGGGGGGCGAGCAGTACTTC,CAISESLGGEQYF
TRBD1,TRBV19,NA,TRBJ2-7,TGTGCCAGTAGTATATCCCGGACAGGGGGGTACGAGCAGTACTTC,CASSISRTGGYEQYF
TRBD1,TRBV19,NA,TRBJ1-4,TGTGCCAGTAGTTCCCGGGACAGTAATGAGAAACTGTTTTTT,CASSSRDSNEKLFF
NA,TRBV15,NA,TRBJ2-3,TGTGCCACCAGCAGAGCCCAGGTTGGGGAAGATACGCAGTATTTT,CATSRAQVGEDTQYF
NA,TRBV7-2,NA,TRBJ1-6,TGTGCCAGCAGCTTAGGCCGAAATTCACCCCTCCACTTT,CASSLGRNSPLHF
NA,TRBV6-1,NA,TRBJ1-1,TGTGCCAGCAGTGAAAATCCAGGGATGGGAACTGAAGCTTTCTTT,CASSENPGMGTEAFF
TRBD1,TRBV24-1,NA,TRBJ1-2,TGTGCCACCAGTGACCCGGGACAGGGGGCGCGTGGCTACACCTTC,CATSDPGQGARGYTF
NA,TRBV7-7,NA,TRBJ2-3,TGTGCTAGCAGCCCTCTCCGGGGCGATATACTTAGCACAGATACGCAGTATTTT,CASSPLRGDILSTDTQYF
TRBD2,TRBV5-4,NA,TRBJ2-5,TGTGCCAGCAGCTTGCCTAGCGGGGGGCAAGAGACCCAGTACTTC,CASSLPSGGQETQYF
NA,TRBV24-1,NA,TRBJ2-3,TGTGCCACCAGTGATTCCCACACAGATACGCAGTATTTT,CATSDSHTDTQYF
NA,TRBV11-3,NA,TRBJ2-1,TGTGCCAGCACTCCAGGAACCACCTACAATGAGCAGTTCTTC,CASTPGTTYNEQFF
TRBD2,TRBV7-2,NA,TRBJ2-2,TGTGCCAGCAGCTTGGTAGCGGGCTCTCTCCCCGGGGAGCTGTTTTTT,CASSLVAGSLPGELFF
NA,TRBV19,NA,TRBJ2-7,TGTGCCAGTAGCGACCTCGAGGGGCCCACCTACGAGCAGTACTTC,CASSDLEGPTYEQYF
NA,TRBV9,NA,TRBJ2-1,TGTGCCAGCAGCGTAGTAGGCAGGGACAATGAGCAGTTCTTC,CASSVVGRDNEQFF
TRBD2,TRBV3-1/TRBV3-2,NA,TRBJ2-2,TGTGCCAGCAGCCCAACCACCCTAGCGGGAGGGTTGGGTGTAACCGGGGAGCTGTTTTTT,CASSPTTLAGGLGVTGELFF
NA,TRBV5-8,NA,TRBJ2-1,TGTGCCAGCAGCTCTCTTTACAATGAGCAGTTCTTC,CASSSLYNEQFF
NA,TRBV4-3,NA,TRBJ2-7,TGCGCCAGCAGCCAAGGGGTCGGGCTTTCCGGGGGGCAGTACTTC,CASSQGVGLSGGQYF
NA,TRBV11-3,NA,TRBJ2-7,TGTGCCAGCAGCTCCCGGGACCGAGGGTTCGGCGAGCAGTACTTC,CASSSRDRGFGEQYF
NA,TRBV30,NA,TRBJ1-2,TGTGCCTGGGCGACTCCAGGGAGTCCCCTCTATGGCTACACCTTC,CAWATPGSPLYGYTF
NA,TRBV11-2,NA,TRBJ1-5,TGTGCCAGCAGCTTTGGGCAGGGGCAGCCCCAGCATTTT,CASSFGQGQPQHF